Here is one T cell receptor (beta chain) with its context. Germline CDR1 SGHRS, CDR2 YFSETQ. V lost 3 bases, J lost 5 bases, and 14 bases lay in between. The CDR3 loop spans 14 amino acids. This specimen comes from a study of PD-L1 blockade in urothelial cancer. Specified time point: peripheral blood 6 weeks after treatment start. Only in-frame clones appear in the TCRdb table, and some are missing; sequencing was by immunoSEQ multiplex PCR. This sample has 35,000 to 50,000 clones, with approximately 83% found just once. The starting material was PBMCs, obtained around atezolizumab (anti-PD-L1) treatment. The chain couples TRBV5-1 to TRBJ1-2, with D perhaps TRBD1 (5 bases). The sequence was obtained from a man between 60 and 70 years old with urothelial cancer. The CDR3 here is CASSSDSRWYGYTF. CDR3 coding DNA: TGCGCCAGCAGCTCCGACAGTCGGTGGTATGGCTACACCTTC.